The TCR beta chain under discussion was sequenced for a study of OX40 agonist ivuxolimab in advanced cancers. As for the study in general: Ivuxolimab is a fully human IgG2 antibody that activates OX40 (CD134). The study reported partial responses in three patients: one hepatocellular carcinoma, two cutaneous melanoma.

CDR1 and CDR2 (germline): SGHNT, YYREEE (reference sequence). CDR3 length: 16 residues. Germline trimming cut 0 bases from V and 4 bases from J; bases unmatched to any gene: 7. Only in-frame clones appear in the TCRdb table, and some are missing; sequencing was by immunoSEQ multiplex PCR. The table shows about 67,000 clones, with roughly 81% occurring only once. Sequenced material: CD4+ or CD8+ T cells sorted from blood, taken in a trial of the OX40 agonist ivuxolimab. The TCR was taken from an adult with an advanced solid tumor such as melanoma, head and neck, liver or kidney cancer. The gene calls are TRBV5-4 and TRBJ2-5; the match to TRBD2 covers 9 bases. CDR3 DNA sequence: TGTGCCAGCAGCTTGGTGGTAGCGGGAGTTGGAGAGACCCAGTACTTC. Translation gives CASSLVVAGVGETQYF.